This T cell receptor beta chain was captured by sequencing in a study of blood T cell repertoires in COVID-19. At the level of the study: Material from acute and convalescent COVID-19 was sourced from the United States, Italy and Spain. The analysed material was cDNA or gDNA that came from T cells, B-cell-depleted T cells, or PBMCs.

It was during active infection that Seattle patients were enrolled and then longitudinally followed. CDR3 length equals 16 residues. Deletions cut 2 bases from V and 4 bases from J, with 15 bases between. CDR1 and CDR2 from the germline V gene are ENHRY and SYGVKD. The authors' processing: Reference gene primer amplification gave nucleated cell count estimates. Clones were sequenced by immunoSEQ multiplex PCR, and TCRdb holds only the in-frame ones, with some missing. V, J and clone size reflect that table, while D and trimming were determined from the DNA. In the table there are about 160,000 clones, around 83% of which are singletons.

Sequencing was done on a sample of peripheral blood. The sequence derives from a woman aged 60-75 years with COVID-19, enrolled during active disease. The gene calls are TRBV10-3 and TRBJ2-1; weak D call: TRBD2 (6 bases). The CDR3 loop is CAISETATGLYNEQFF. CDR3 bases: TGTGCCATCAGTGAGACGGCGACGGGACTTTACAATGAGCAGTTCTTC.